This TCR beta chain was captured by sequencing in a study of control samples from healthy donors and cancer patients. Germline CDR1 and CDR2: SGHRS and YFSETQ. This CDR3 is built from 13 residues. Trimming took off 4 bases at V and 1 base at J, with 8 bases between the two ends. Data came from immunoSEQ multiplex PCR; TCRdb stores just in-frame clones and leaves some out. The sample contains 70,000 to 90,000 clones, 85% to 95% of which appear only once. This chain joins TRBV5-1 and TRBJ1-1; perhaps TRBD1 as D (5 bases). Sequencing was performed on blood. This clonotype originated in a woman aged 40-49 years in good health. CDR3 sequence reads: CASSRDGNTEAFF. The CDR3 DNA reads TGCGCCAGCAGCAGGGACGGGAACACTGAAGCTTTCTTT.